These 16 T cell receptor beta chains were sequenced from one sample in a study of T cell repertoires in cytomegalovirus infection. TCRdb reanalysed the reads using MiXCR and keeps one entry per CDR3 protein. The table includes some 150,000 distinct CDR3 sequences, about 6% detected once. The sample was PBMCs. These receptor sequences come from a human donor in good health (CMV status not recorded). Some clones in this sample may be carry-over from other donors' samples.

This clonotype was observed a few times. The rearrangement links TRBV24-1 to TRBJ2-7, with TRBD1 identical over 7 bases. The CDR3 length is 13 residues. Trimming at V came to 4 bases and at J to 5 bases, leaving 4 bases not matched to a gene. Germline CDR1 KGHDR, CDR2 SFDVKD. CDR3 amino acids: CATSDHDRDEQYF. The DNA of the CDR3 is TGTGCCACCAGTGACCACGACAGGGACGAGCAGTACTTC.

This clonotype showed up many times. The chain is built from TRBV12-3 or TRBV12-4 and TRBJ2-5; tentative D call: TRBD1 (6 bases). The CDR3 sequence is 14 residues long. Trimming removed 3 bases from V and 3 bases from J, with 11 bases in between. The CDR3 bases are TGTGCCAGCAGTTTGGGGGCCGCTAAAGAGACCCAGTACTTC. Translation gives CASSLGAAKETQYF.

This clonotype has at least ten counts. This sequence joins TRBV2 and TRBJ1-5, with D hard to call. The germline V gene has CDR1 SNHLY and CDR2 FYNNEI. V lost 3 bases, J lost 1 base, and 10 bases lay in between. CDR3 length: 15 residues. Here the CDR3 reads CASSESEASNQPQHF. The CDR3 DNA sequence: TGTGCCAGCAGTGAGTCGGAGGCCAGCAATCAGCCCCAGCATTTT. The variable domain in full, with the rest retrieved from reference TRBV2 and TRBJ1-5, is EPEVTQTPSHQVTQMGQEVILRCVPISNHLYFYWYRQILGQKVEFLVSFYNNEISEKSEIFDDQFSVERPDGSNFTLKIRSTKLEDSAMYFCASSESEASNQPQHFGDGTRLSIL.

This clonotype was recorded at least ten times. This chain connects TRBV4-3 to TRBJ2-7, with 10 bases matching TRBD2. The CDR3 runs 16 residues. The V gene's germline CDR1 is LGHNA and CDR2 YSLEER. Germline trimming cut 3 bases from V and 9 bases from J; bases unmatched to any gene: 14. The CDR3 DNA follows: TGCGCCAGCAGCCAGACAATAGCGGGGGGTGTTTTCGGGCAGTACTTC. Translation: CASSQTIAGGVFGQYF.

The chain recombines TRBV9 with TRBJ2-5; 7 nucleotides line up with TRBD1. Germline loops: CDR1 SGDLS, CDR2 YYNGEE. V shed 0 bases, J shed 13 bases, and the junction held 12 bases outside the gene matches. This CDR3 has 14 amino acids. CDR3 bases: TGTGCCAGCAGCGTAGGACCAGGGGACAGCTCGTGGTACTTC. Translating it yields CASSVGPGDSSWYF.

This clonotype was picked up a small number of times. The CDR3 DNA reads as TGTGCCAGCAGGCTCGCGGGACAGAATACTGAAGCTTTCTTT. Translation: CASRLAGQNTEAFF. The V and J genes are TRBV6-2 or TRBV6-3 and TRBJ1-1; 7 positions match TRBD1. This CDR3 has 14 residues. The germline V gene encodes CDR1 MNHEY and CDR2 SVGEGT. The V segment lost 6 bases and the J segment 5 bases; nucleotides outside the gene matches: 9.

This clonotype appeared many times. The CDR3 DNA reads as TGTGCCAGCAGTTACTCCCCCCGACATGAGCAGTTCTTC. Its protein is CASSYSPRHEQFF. The chain couples TRBV6-2 or TRBV6-3 to TRBJ2-1; D unclear. With 0 bases removed from V and 8 bases from J, the gap between germline ends came to 8 bases. Germline CDR1 MNHEY, CDR2 SVGEGT. CDR3 length equals 13 residues.

This clonotype was recorded at least ten times. The chain joins TRBV7-2 to TRBJ1-1; TRBD1 might be the D (5 bases). The CDR3 length is 13 residues. V was clipped by 7 bases and J by 2 bases, with 11 bases between them. Looked up from germline, CDR1 is SGHTA and CDR2 is FQGNSA. This CDR3 is CASTLTANTEAFF. The CDR3 nucleotides read TGTGCCAGCACCCTGACAGCAAACACTGAAGCTTTCTTT.

The CDR3 nucleotides are TGCAGTGCTAGAGGCCCAGCTCTTCGCGAGCAGTACTTC. It encodes CSARGPALREQYF. This chain links TRBV20-1 with TRBJ2-7, with no clear D. In germline, CDR1 is DFQATT, CDR2 SNEGSKA (reference sequence). The CDR3 is made up of 13 amino acids. The germline V and J ends were trimmed by 1 base and 6 bases, with 13 bases remaining between them.

This clonotype came up a few times. CDR3 residues: CAFRAGGQETQYF. CDR3 in DNA: TGTGCCTTCCGCGCCGGGGGGCAAGAGACCCAGTACTTC. V usage is TRBV30 and J usage is TRBJ2-5, with 7 bases lining up with TRBD2. CDR1 is GTSNPN and CDR2 is SVGIG in the germline V gene (reference sequence). This CDR3 has 13 residues. The V gene end was trimmed by 7 bases and the J gene end by 2 bases; junction bases not matched to a gene: 7.

This clonotype was counted at least ten times. V usage is TRBV7-8 and J usage is TRBJ1-1; 9 positions agree with TRBD1. V was pared by 4 bases and J by 1 base, with 7 bases of the junction left unmatched. Per the germline V gene, CDR1 is SGHVS and CDR2 is FQNEAQ. The CDR3 runs to 16 residues. CDR3 sequence reads: CASSSRDRATNTEAFF. CDR3 nucleotides: TGTGCCAGCAGCTCCCGGGACAGGGCGACGAACACTGAAGCTTTCTTT.

Many counts were recorded for this clonotype. This chain joins TRBV7-9 and TRBJ1-4; TRBD1 is a possible D gene (5 bases). V was shortened by 3 bases and J by 8 bases, with 10 bases between the two germline ends. The CDR3 is 13 residues long. Germline lookup yields CDR1 SEHNR and CDR2 FQNEAQ (reference sequence). This chain's CDR3 is CASSFGGSEKLFF. The CDR3 DNA reads as TGTGCCAGCAGCTTTGGGGGTTCAGAAAAACTGTTTTTT.

This clonotype has at least ten counts. The CDR3 bases are TGTGCCAGCAGCTTTAGCCAGATCACCGGGGAGCTGTTTTTT. Translation gives CASSFSQITGELFF. V gene TRBV7-2 combines with J gene TRBJ2-2; D is undetermined. The V gene's germline CDR1 is SGHTA and CDR2 FQGNSA. Trimming pared 3 bases from V and 4 bases from J, leaving 9 bases between. This CDR3 spans 14 amino acids.

The gene calls are TRBV29-1 and TRBJ2-1; D may be TRBD2 (6 bases). CDR1 is SQVTM, CDR2 ANQGSEA, per germline. V was clipped by 6 bases and J by 12 bases, with 27 bases between them. This CDR3 has 15 amino acids. Written as DNA, the CDR3 is TGCAGCGTCCTCTCGGCGGGGAGGCGAACCGATGCGCAGTTCTTC. This gives the protein CSVLSAGRRTDAQFF.

This clonotype has ten or more counts. CDR3 amino acids: CASSFGLAGGLVEQFF. The CDR3 DNA sequence: TGCGCCAGCAGCTTCGGACTAGCGGGGGGGCTGGTTGAGCAGTTCTTC. V is TRBV5-1 and J is TRBJ2-1; 15 positions agree with TRBD2. The CDR3 totals 16 residues. V dropped 2 bases and J dropped 9; count of bases not matched to a gene: 6. CDR1 is SGHRS and CDR2 is YFSETQ in the germline V gene.

There are many counts of this clonotype. The rearrangement joins TRBV11-2 to TRBJ2-1; D possibly corresponds to TRBD2 (5 bases). CDR1 and CDR2 (germline): SGHAT, FQNNGV. The V gene lost 5 bases and the J gene lost 0 bases, with 8 bases spanning the gap. The CDR3 extends over 14 amino acids. The CDR3 DNA reads as TGTGCCAGCAGCGACTACAGCTCCTACAATGAGCAGTTCTTC. Translated, it gives CASSDYSSYNEQFF.